This record looks at one TCR beta chain sequence and its context. What it binds is unknown. This sample was taken from a study of vaccination effects on CD4 cells after COVID-19. CDR1 MRHNA and CDR2 SNTAGT come from the germline V gene. With 2 bases removed from V and 1 base from J, the gap between germline ends came to 21 bases. The CDR3 covers 19 residues. Pools of viral peptides were used by the ViraFEST assay to expand antigen-specific CD4+ T cells ahead of sequencing. A 10-day culture period preceded the isolation of CD4+ T cells. Vaccinees lacked prior SARS-CoV-2 infection and tested negative for nucleocapsid antibodies. TCRdb's table, derived via immunoSEQ multiplex PCR, lists solely in-frame clones and lacks some. The sample lists about 73,000 clones, around 79% occurring once. Broader study findings: Vaccine-induced clones in healthy vaccinees cross-reacted with common cold coronaviruses in only 1 of 255 cases.

V gene TRBV6-4 combines with J gene TRBJ1-5; the D gene is possibly TRBD1 (6 bases). This TCR came from a human donor who received a COVID-19 vaccine. The material sequenced was CD4+ T cells from PBMCs cultured with HCoV-NL63 spike peptides, taken before COVID-19 vaccination. CDR3 amino acids: CASSDRDTSGARSNQPQHF. In nucleotides, the CDR3 is TGTGCCAGCAGTGACAGGGACACTTCGGGTGCACGAAGCAATCAGCCCCAGCATTTT.